The rows below give T cell receptor beta chains drawn from one sample of a study of blood T cell repertoires in COVID-19. Using immunoSEQ multiplex PCR, the repertoire was profiled, and TCRdb retains in-frame clones only, with some absent. In the table there are roughly 200,000 clones, 88% of which are singletons. Specimen: peripheral blood. The receptors were gathered from a man aged 40-49 years with active or convalescent COVID-19. Both conserved end residues are trimmed from each CDR3. Expanded clones are given a class, and other clones once, few, many or no size at all.

TRBV7-2 | - | ASSFRGYQETQY
TRBV11-2 | - | ASSGATWTQY
TRBV5-1 | few | ASSRTVNTEAF
TRBV5-1 | - | ASSLAVGPGELF
TRBV27 | - | ASIQTSPGGTRNTEAF
TRBV14 | - | ASSQTLGGVVYIQY
TRBV5-1 | - | ASSLGGGYQETQY
TRBV6-5 | once | ATGTLAGKDTQY
TRBV3-1/TRBV3-2 | - | ASSQGGDTEAF
TRBV6-4 | - | ASIRPAGGAGGYT